A selection of T cell receptor beta chains follows, all from one sample in a study of blood T cell repertoires in COVID-19. Produced via immunoSEQ multiplex PCR; TCRdb's table is partial and in-frame only. The sample shows fewer than 200,000 clones, about 85% of them seen only once. The sequenced sample consisted of peripheral blood. Source of these receptors: a man aged 55 to 70 with acute or convalescent COVID-19. Both conserved end residues are part of each CDR3. D genes are given only for firm matches. Not every row has a clone size; where given, it reads once, few, many or a size class.

-,-,TRBJ1-1,TRBV15,TGTGCCACCCGCCGGGGGGTTACTGAAGCTTTCTTT,CATRRGVTEAFF
-,TRBD2,TRBJ2-3,TRBV19,TGTGCCAGTAGTACTCTCACCCCTAGCGGGATGATCGATACGCAGTATTTT,CASSTLTPSGMIDTQYF
-,TRBD2,TRBJ2-1,TRBV24-1,TGTGCCACCAGTGACCCGTTTAGCGGGAGATCACAGAATGAGCAGTTCTTC,CATSDPFSGRSQNEQFF
-,-,TRBJ2-5,TRBV10-3,TGTGCCATCAGCCCCACAGGGTTACAGACCCAGTACTTC,CAISPTGLQTQYF
-,TRBD2,TRBJ2-7,TRBV7-9,TGTGCCAGCAGCTGGGGAGACTTAGCGGGGGAGCAGTACTTC,CASSWGDLAGEQYF
once,-,TRBJ1-2,TRBV19,TGTGCCAGTAGTATAGCCTCAGGGTCCGGCTACACCTTC,CASSIASGSGYTF
-,TRBD1,TRBJ1-1,TRBV29-1,TGCAGCGTTGTGGGGACAGCTGGCGACACTGAAGCTTTCTTT,CSVVGTAGDTEAFF
once,-,TRBJ1-4,TRBV6-1,TGTGCCAGCAGTCAGGGGCCAGTCGATGAAAAACTGTTTTTT,CASSQGPVDEKLFF
-,TRBD1,TRBJ1-2,TRBV14,TGTGCCAGCAGTCGTCCCGGGACAGGGACTAACTATGGCTACACCTTC,CASSRPGTGTNYGYTF
-,-,TRBJ2-3,TRBV2,TGTGCCAGCAGGGACTACTGGTCCGGAGATACGCAGTATTTT,CASRDYWSGDTQYF
-,-,TRBJ2-1,TRBV5-4,TGTGCCAGCAGTTTCGGGATACAGGGATTCTCCTACAATGAGCAGTTCTTC,CASSFGIQGFSYNEQFF